Listed below are T cell receptor beta chains from one sample, sequenced in a study of T-cell memory formation after mild COVID-19. TCRdb used MiXCR to reprocess the 5' RACE reads, holding one entry per CDR3 protein. The profile shows 100,000 to 150,000 distinct CDR3 sequences, about 18% of them singletons. The specimen sequenced was PBMCs or a T cell subset sorted from them (not recorded which). The source is a man aged 18 to 30 who had mild COVID-19 (a few samples of this study predate the infection). Cell type and time point are not known. CDR3s include the opening cysteine and the closing phenylalanine or tryptophan. The order of the fields is clone size, J gene, V gene, D gene, CDR3 DNA, CDR3 protein. A D gene is named only where the DNA matches it firmly. Where a row states a size, it is once, few, many or the class of an expanded clone; other rows omit it.

few TRBJ2-7 TRBV6-2/TRBV6-3 . TGTGCCAGCAGTCCTCCGGGACAAACCTACGAGCAGTACTTC CASSPPGQTYEQYF
few TRBJ2-3 TRBV20-1 TRBD2 TGCAGTGCTAGAGCCCCGGGGGGGCATGGGGATACGCAGTATTTT CSARAPGGHGDTQYF
few TRBJ1-2 TRBV12-3/TRBV12-4 . TGTGCCAGCAGTTTGCTGTCTAACTATGGCTACACCTTC CASSLLSNYGYTF
. TRBJ2-1 TRBV20-1 TRBD1 TGCAGTGCTAGAGATCCGGGACAGGGACACAATGAGCAGTTCTTC CSARDPGQGHNEQFF
few TRBJ1-2 TRBV5-1 . TGCGCCAGCATTGGATATGGCTACACCTTC CASIGYGYTF
. TRBJ1-5 TRBV7-2 TRBD1 TGTGCCAGCAGCTTGCAGGGGGCAAGGCCCCAGCATTTT CASSLQGARPQHF
few TRBJ1-5 TRBV4-3 . TGCGCCAGCAGCCAAGATTTAGGGGACCAGCCCCAGCATTTT CASSQDLGDQPQHF
. TRBJ1-4 TRBV6-2/TRBV6-3 . TGTGCCAGCAGTTACGGCGGAAAACGAACTAATGAAAAACTGTTTTTT CASSYGGKRTNEKLFF
many TRBJ2-3 TRBV7-7 TRBD1 TGTGCTAGCAGCCTACAGGGGGCCCCCACAGATACGCAGTATTTT CASSLQGAPTDTQYF
. TRBJ2-5 TRBV9 . TGTGCCAGCAGCGCTAGCCCTCAAGAGACCCAGTACTTC CASSASPQETQYF
. TRBJ2-1 TRBV20-1 . TGCAGTGCTAGGTCATGGGCAGGGAATGAGCAGTTCTTC CSARSWAGNEQFF
few TRBJ2-6 TRBV12-3/TRBV12-4 . TGTGCCAGCAGTGTATCAGGGGTGTGGGCCAACGTCCTGACTTTC CASSVSGVWANVLTF
. TRBJ2-2 TRBV3-1 . TGTGCCAGCAGGGTTTTATCGAACACCGGGGAGCTGTTTTTT CASRVLSNTGELFF
. TRBJ2-3 TRBV13 TRBD1 TGTGCCAGCAGTTACTGGACAGGTGCTACAGATACGCAGTATTTT CASSYWTGATDTQYF
. TRBJ1-5 TRBV9 . TGTGCCAGCAGCGCAACCGGGCTGGCTCAGCCCCAGCATTTT CASSATGLAQPQHF
. TRBJ2-3 TRBV6-2/TRBV6-3 . TGTGCCAGCAACCAGGCCAATACGCAGTATTTT CASNQANTQYF
few TRBJ2-6 TRBV7-3 . TGTGCCAGCAGCCCCCCGGGCTCTGAGGGGGGGGCCAACGTCCTGACTTTC CASSPPGSEGGANVLTF
few TRBJ2-3 TRBV4-3 . TGCGCCAGCAGTCAAGGTTACGGGGGCGGCACAGATACGCAGTATTTT CASSQGYGGGTDTQYF
few TRBJ2-5 TRBV29-1 TRBD1 TGCAGCGTTGAAGATCCATGGGGACAGGGGGCCTGGGAGACCCAGTACTTC CSVEDPWGQGAWETQYF
. TRBJ2-2 TRBV2 . TGTGCCAGCAGTGCAGACACCGGGGAGCTGTTTTTT CASSADTGELFF
. TRBJ1-2 TRBV30 . TGTGCCTGGACCCAGGGTATTGGCTACACCTTC CAWTQGIGYTF
. TRBJ2-1 TRBV30 . TGTGCCTGGAGTGTACAGGGTATCAATGAGCAGTTCTTC CAWSVQGINEQFF
few TRBJ1-4 TRBV20-1 TRBD1 TGCAGTGCTAGAGATCAATGGCAGGGGGCTAAGGAAAAACTGTTTTTT CSARDQWQGAKEKLFF
. TRBJ1-5 TRBV7-2 TRBD1 TGTGCCAGCAGCTTAGAAGGGACAGGGCGTCGGCCCCAGCATTTT CASSLEGTGRRPQHF
few TRBJ1-6 TRBV4-2 . TGTGCCAGCAGCCAAGATAAAGGCAGGACAAATTCACCCCTCCACTTT CASSQDKGRTNSPLHF
. TRBJ1-1 TRBV5-4 . TGTGCCAGCAGCTTGGAGGGGGTTTACACTGAAGCTTTCTTT CASSLEGVYTEAFF
few TRBJ2-2 TRBV3-1 . TGTGCCAGCAGTGGCGGGATCACGGGGGAGCTGTTTTTT CASSGGITGELFF
. TRBJ1-1 TRBV6-6 . TGTGCCAGCAGAGGGTCTTCACTTAACACTGAAGCTTTCTTT CASRGSSLNTEAFF
few TRBJ2-4 TRBV7-2 TRBD1 TGTGCCAGCGGGGACAGGGGGCGCATTGGAAACATTCAGTACTTC CASGDRGRIGNIQYF
. TRBJ1-2 TRBV5-6 . TGTGCCAGCAGCCCCGACAGGAATAATGGCTACACCTTC CASSPDRNNGYTF
. TRBJ1-4 TRBV7-2 . TGTGCCAGCAGCCAGCAGGGGCAGGTCGGAAAACTGTTTTTT CASSQQGQVGKLFF
few TRBJ2-1 TRBV24-1 . TGTGCCACCAGTGGAAGACCCGAATACAATGAGCAGTTCTTC CATSGRPEYNEQFF
. TRBJ1-2 TRBV7-8 . TGTGCCAGCAGCCCCCGGGACGATGCCGCCGACTGCACCTTC CASSPRDDAADCTF
few TRBJ2-7 TRBV20-1 TRBD1 TGCAGTGCTAGACCACAGGGGTTGACCTACGAGCAGTACTTC CSARPQGLTYEQYF
. TRBJ2-3 TRBV7-2 . TGTGCCAGCAGCCCAGGTTGGGTTTCCGGCACAGATACGCAGTATTTT CASSPGWVSGTDTQYF
few TRBJ2-1 TRBV5-1 . TGCGCCAGCAGCTTGATCGGGTCGAGCTCCTACAATGAGCAGTTCTTC CASSLIGSSSYNEQFF
once TRBJ1-5 TRBV18 . TGTGCCAGCTCACTACTACGGGGGCAGGGAGAACAGCCCCAGCATTTT CASSLLRGQGEQPQHF